This T cell receptor beta chain originates from a study of blood T cell repertoires in COVID-19. Across the whole study: PBMCs, B-cell-depleted T cells, or T cells provided the cDNA or gDNA that made up the material.

Germline CDR1 reads SNHLY; CDR2 reads FYNNEI. V shed 10 bases and J 4 bases; nucleotides not matched to a gene: 2. There are 12 residues in the CDR3. This clone was seen only once. Per the authors' pipeline: Estimation of nucleated cell counts relied on the amplification of reference gene primers. Profiling relied on immunoSEQ multiplex PCR, and the TCRdb table lists in-frame clones only, not all of them. The D gene and trimming were derived from the DNA, and the V and J assignments and clone size from that table. The sample has some 270,000 clones; around 86% are singletons. The chain uses TRBV2 and TRBJ1-5; 9 positions match TRBD1. This clonotype was obtained from a man aged 40-55 years with active or convalescent COVID-19. The specimen sequenced was peripheral blood. The CDR3 sequence: CATGQGNQPQHF. CDR3 bases: TGTGCCACCGGACAGGGGAATCAGCCCCAGCATTTT.